This T cell receptor (beta chain) was captured in a study of blood T cell repertoires in COVID-19. Study in general: Samples came from the United States, Italy and Spain, spanning acute and convalescent COVID-19. Sources were T cells, B-cell-depleted T cells, or PBMCs; the material itself was cDNA or gDNA.

In the original processing: Amplification of reference gene primers provided the estimated nucleated cell counts. The repertoire was sequenced with immunoSEQ multiplex PCR; TCRdb's copy has only in-frame clones and lacks some. Clonal size and the V and J genes are those of that table, whereas D and trimming came from the DNA. Among 250,000 or so clones listed, about 91% were seen once. J lost 2 bases, V lost 4 bases, and 2 bases had no gene match. The CDR3 is 16 amino acids. CDR1 SGDLS and CDR2 YYNGEE come from the germline V gene. V gene TRBV9 combines with J gene TRBJ2-5; 16 positions match TRBD2. The source is a woman aged 30 to 39 with COVID-19, enrolled during active disease. Sequenced input: peripheral blood. This chain's CDR3 is CASSLGLAGGQETQYF. CDR3 DNA sequence: TGTGCCAGCAGCTTGGGACTAGCGGGGGGGCAAGAGACCCAGTACTTC.